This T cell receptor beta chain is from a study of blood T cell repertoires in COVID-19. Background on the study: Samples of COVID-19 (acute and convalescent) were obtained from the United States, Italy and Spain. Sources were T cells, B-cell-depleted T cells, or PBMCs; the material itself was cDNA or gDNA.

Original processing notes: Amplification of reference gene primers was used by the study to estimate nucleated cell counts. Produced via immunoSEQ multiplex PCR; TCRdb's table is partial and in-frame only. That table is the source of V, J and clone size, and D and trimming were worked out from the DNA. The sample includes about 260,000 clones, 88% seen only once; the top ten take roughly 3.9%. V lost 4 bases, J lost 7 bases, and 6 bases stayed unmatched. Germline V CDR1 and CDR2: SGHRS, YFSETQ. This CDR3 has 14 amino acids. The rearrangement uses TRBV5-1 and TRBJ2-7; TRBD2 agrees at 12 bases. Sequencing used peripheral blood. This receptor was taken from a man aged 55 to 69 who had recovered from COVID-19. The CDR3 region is CASSGRTSGEEQYF. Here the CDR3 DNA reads TGCGCCAGCAGCGGAAGGACTAGCGGGGAGGAGCAGTACTTC.